Shown below are 23 T cell receptor beta chains from a single sample sequenced in a study of spatial heterogeneity in lung cancer. Study results and limitations: Expanded intratumoral alpha and beta TCR counts tracked tumor mutation counts.

Time point in this sample: sample taken at primary tumor resection. In TCRdb, the 5' RACE reads were re-called with MiXCR into one record per CDR3 protein. The sample comprises roughly 15,000 distinct CDR3 sequences, under 7.5% of which are singletons, and 7.5% to 9.5% rests with the top ten. For these receptors, no antigen is known. The sequences come from lung tumor tissue, collected at surgery. The receptors derive from a male donor with early-stage non-small cell lung cancer.

The chain couples TRBV12-3 or TRBV12-4 to TRBJ1-1; no firm D call. The CDR3 loop spans 11 amino acids. The ends were cut back, 1 base at V and 11 bases at J, with 8 bases in the middle. For the CDR3, the DNA is TGTGCCAGCAGTTTAGGGAGGGTTGCTTTCTTT. Translated: CASSLGRVAFF.

This rearrangement joins TRBV19 to TRBJ1-5; D uncertain. V was trimmed by 3 bases and J by 7 bases, leaving 10 bases between them. Germline V gene sequence: CDR1 LNHDA, CDR2 SQIVND (reference sequence). CDR3 length: 13 residues. The CDR3 loop reads CASSIGVVQPQHF. The CDR3 region has the DNA TGTGCCAGTAGTATTGGGGTTGTACAGCCCCAGCATTTT.

The genes are TRBV12-3 or TRBV12-4 and TRBJ2-3, with D uncertain. The CDR3 extends over 13 amino acids. Trimming shortened V by 0 bases and J by 6 bases, and 7 bases separated the two germline ends. The CDR3 bases are TGTGCCAGCAGTTTAGCTCCTGTTGATACGCAGTATTTT. It specifies CASSLAPVDTQYF.

This clonotype is categorized as medium-sized (0.01 to 0.1%). The V gene is TRBV27, the J gene TRBJ2-7; 9 bases fit TRBD1. The CDR3 runs 12 residues. V was clipped by 7 bases and J by 5 bases; unmatched bases: 3. CDR1 is MNHEY, CDR2 SMNVEV, per germline (reference sequence). The CDR3 is CASNRQGDEQYV. The CDR3 region has the DNA TGTGCCAGCAACCGACAGGGGGACGAGCAGTACGTC.

This clonotype was picked up many times. The chain employs TRBV3-1 and TRBJ2-6; 8 bases align to TRBD1. Trimming at V came to 4 bases and at J to 3 bases, leaving 5 bases not matched to a gene. Germline CDR1 reads LGHDT; CDR2 reads YNNKEL (reference sequence). This CDR3 has 16 amino acids. CDR3 region: CASSLRQGNGANVLTF. In DNA form, the CDR3 reads TGTGCCAGCAGCCTCCGACAGGGGAATGGGGCCAACGTCCTGACTTTC.

This clonotype was counted ten times or more. The rearrangement uses TRBV12-3 or TRBV12-4 and TRBJ2-1; TRBD2 is a possible D gene (5 bases). V lost 5 bases, J lost 7 bases, and 21 bases lay in between. CDR3 length: 16 residues. DNA for the CDR3: TGTGCCAGCAGTGACCTTTCGCGGGTGGCGCGGAATGAGCAGTTCTTC. Its protein product is CASSDLSRVARNEQFF.

This clonotype has a handful of counts. This rearrangement joins TRBV6-2 or TRBV6-3 to TRBJ2-2, with 8 nucleotides matching TRBD1. The CDR3 is made up of 14 amino acids. Looked up from germline, CDR1 is MNHEY and CDR2 is SVGEGT. V lost 6 bases, J lost 7 bases, and 7 bases stayed unmatched. CDR3 sequence (DNA): TGTGCCAGCAGAGCTCAGGGGGCCGGCGGGGAGCTGTTTTTT. Encoded protein: CASRAQGAGGELFF.

Sample share makes this clonotype medium-sized. This CDR3 is CASSQDRRYGYTF. CDR3 nucleotide sequence: TGCGCCAGCAGCCAAGACAGGAGGTATGGCTACACCTTC. The genes are TRBV4-1 and TRBJ1-2; D gene uncertain. The CDR3 loop spans 13 amino acids. Germline V gene lookup returns CDR1 MGHRA and CDR2 YSYEKL. The V and J ends lost 0 bases and 5 bases respectively, with 7 bases between them.

This clonotype was counted ten times or more. V and J are TRBV5-1 and TRBJ1-1, with D hard to call. V dropped 3 bases and J dropped 1 base, with 13 bases sitting between them. CDR3 length: 15 residues. CDR1 SGHRS and CDR2 YFSETQ come from the germline V gene. The CDR3 DNA is TGCGCCAGCAGCTACTCCCCATCCAGGAACACTGAAGCTTTCTTT. Its translation: CASSYSPSRNTEAFF.

This clonotype was counted between two and nine times. The J gene is TRBJ1-2, the V gene TRBV5-5; no definite D call. V lost 0 bases, J lost 4 bases, and 10 bases lay in between. The CDR3 totals 14 residues. Germline assignment: CDR1 SGHKS and CDR2 YYEKEE (reference sequence). CDR3 nucleotide sequence: TGTGCCAGCAGCTTGGGGACCGTACCCTATGGCTACACCTTC. Its protein product is CASSLGTVPYGYTF. The full variable domain, with the rest looked up from reference TRBV5-5 and TRBJ1-2, is DAGVTQSPTHLIKTRGQQVTLRCSPISGHKSVSWYQQVLGQGPQFIFQYYEKEERGRGNFPDRFSARQFPNYSSELNVNALLLGDSALYLCASSLGTVPYGYTFGSGTRLTVV.

The J gene is TRBJ1-5, the V gene TRBV6-1, with D possibly TRBD1 on 5 matching bases. Germline assignment: CDR1 MNHNS and CDR2 SASEGT. The ends were cut back, 2 bases at V and 7 bases at J, with 15 bases in the middle. The CDR3 contains 15 residues. CDR3 DNA sequence: TGTGCCAGCAGTGAAATGGGTCAGGGAGGACAGCCCCAGCATTTT. It yields the protein CASSEMGQGGQPQHF.

This chain connects TRBV29-1 to TRBJ1-1; 7 nucleotides align to TRBD1. Germline assignment: CDR1 SQVTM and CDR2 ANQGSEA. This CDR3 has 14 residues. V was clipped by 8 bases and J by 8 bases; unmatched bases: 17. The CDR3 is CSFRDSTWKNEAFF. In DNA form, the CDR3 reads TGCAGCTTCCGGGACAGCACATGGAAGAACGAAGCTTTCTTT.

The J gene is TRBJ1-1, the V gene TRBV23-1; a weak D match, TRBD1 (5 bases). TRBV23-1 is reported as an ORF; its role is uncertain. The length of the CDR3 is 13 residues. Trimming shortened V by 10 bases and J by 0 bases, and 12 bases separated the two germline ends. Here the CDR3 reads CATAGRMNTEAFF. The CDR3 DNA reads TGCGCCACCGCAGGGAGGATGAACACTGAAGCTTTCTTT.

This clonotype was seen ten or more times. This rearrangement joins TRBV5-1 to TRBJ2-5; unclear D gene. Germline CDR1 SGHRS, CDR2 YFSETQ. The V gene lost 0 bases and the J gene lost 1 base, with 4 bases spanning the gap. This CDR3 is 13 amino acids long. The CDR3 coding sequence is TGCGCCAGCAGCTTGGACTCCCAAGAGACCCAGTACTTC. This encodes CASSLDSQETQYF.

In its sample, this clonotype was seen many times. CDR3 bases: TGTGCCAGCTCGGATAGACTAGCGGGGGCATACAATGAGCAGTTCTTC. Protein: CASSDRLAGAYNEQFF. The rearrangement joins TRBV18 to TRBJ2-1; the match to TRBD2 covers 12 bases. CDR1 and CDR2 (germline): KGHSH, LQKENI. There are 16 residues in the CDR3. V was pared by 6 bases and J by 4 bases, with 7 bases of the junction left unmatched.

This clonotype occurred a few times. The chain has TRBV5-1 and TRBJ1-5, with 10 bases identical to TRBD1. V lost 4 bases to trimming and J lost 5 bases; unmatched junction nucleotides: 3. This CDR3 comprises 14 residues. CDR1 is SGHRS, CDR2 YFSETQ, per germline. The CDR3 region is CASSPGTGDQPQHF. The CDR3 region has the DNA TGCGCCAGCAGCCCCGGGACAGGGGATCAGCCCCAGCATTTT.

Ten or more counts support this clonotype. The chain recombines TRBV5-1 with TRBJ2-1; 8 nucleotides line up with TRBD2. CDR1 and CDR2 from the germline V gene are SGHRS and YFSETQ. Trimming took 0 bases from V and 8 from J; bases not matched to a gene: 7. The CDR3 sequence is 15 residues long. The CDR3 DNA reads TGCGCCAGCAGCTTGGAGTCTAGCGGGCGCCATGAGCAGTTCTTC. Its protein is CASSLESSGRHEQFF.

The rearrangement uses TRBV2 and TRBJ2-1; 15 bases map to TRBD2. The V and J ends lost 6 bases and 6 bases, in that order; junction bases with no gene match: 12. The CDR3 extends over 18 amino acids. Germline CDR1 SNHLY, CDR2 FYNNEI. CDR3 protein: CASSLRGLAGGGGNEQFF. CDR3 sequence (DNA): TGTGCCAGCAGCCTAAGGGGACTAGCGGGAGGAGGGGGCAATGAGCAGTTCTTC.

This clonotype was observed a handful of times. One end of the junction varies from germline; a read error may be responsible. The genes are TRBV10-3 and TRBJ1-2, with TRBD1 matching over 7 bases. CDR1 ENHRY and CDR2 SYGVKD come from the germline V gene. The CDR3 runs 13 residues. CDR3 protein: CAISSTGDYGYTF. The CDR3 bases are TGTGCCATCAGCTCCACAGGGGACTACGGCTACACCTTC.

The sample holds a few counts of this clonotype. This rearrangement joins TRBV7-2 to TRBJ1-1; no reliable D call. CDR3 length: 15 residues. Deletions cut 5 bases from V and 5 bases from J, with 18 bases between. The V gene's germline CDR1 is SGHTA and CDR2 FQGNSA. The CDR3 DNA reads as TGTGCCAGCAGCGGCGGATCTCGGGTCAATACTGAAGCTTTCTTT. This encodes CASSGGSRVNTEAFF.

This clonotype was seen ten or more times. The rearrangement uses TRBV12-3 or TRBV12-4 and TRBJ2-3; no clear D. The CDR3 loop spans 11 amino acids. V was clipped by 0 bases and J by 6 bases, with 1 base between them. The CDR3 sequence: CASSLADTQYF. For the CDR3, the DNA is TGTGCCAGCAGTTTAGCCGATACGCAGTATTTT.

This clonotype was recorded at least ten times. The chain is built from TRBV12-3 or TRBV12-4 and TRBJ1-1; D is unresolved. CDR3 length: 13 amino acids. V was cut by 5 bases and J by 4 bases, with 11 bases left in between. CDR3 nucleotides: TGTGCCAGCAGTGTCACAGCAGGCACTGAAGCTTTCTTT. This sequence encodes CASSVTAGTEAFF.

The chain combines TRBV4-1 with TRBJ2-3; weak D call: TRBD2 (7 bases). V was cut by 4 bases and J by 4 bases, with 12 bases left in between. The CDR3 spans 14 residues. Germline V gene lookup returns CDR1 MGHRA and CDR2 YSYEKL. In nucleotides, the CDR3 is TGCGCCAGCAGCCGGGGGCTAGCGGCAGATACGCAGTATTTT. Its protein product is CASSRGLAADTQYF.